The 15 T cell receptor beta chains below were found in one sample sequenced in a study of beta chain features in type 1 diabetes. Their antigen targets remain unknown. Findings and limits, study-wide: People with Type 1 diabetes carried modestly yet significantly shorter TCRB CDR3s in all four CD4+ subsets.

Every bit of the isolated RNA underwent reverse transcription, so sequencing read expressed TCRB transcripts. TCRdb's copy holds only in-frame clones and misses some; the assay was immunoSEQ multiplex PCR. The sample includes some 240,000 clones, 16% of them seen just once. Sequencing was done on a sample of naive CD4+ T cells from blood. The receptor source for this set is a man aged 25 to 45 with type 1 diabetes.

In this sample, this clone turned up a few times. V and J are TRBV29-1 and TRBJ2-1; 14 bases agree with TRBD2. The germline V gene encodes CDR1 SQVTM and CDR2 ANQGSEA. This CDR3 spans 14 amino acids. V was clipped by 5 bases and J by 7 bases; unmatched bases: 4. CDR3 loop: CSVSRLAGGNEQFF. In DNA form, the CDR3 reads TGCAGCGTTTCTCGACTAGCGGGAGGGAATGAGCAGTTCTTC.

The J gene is TRBJ2-3, the V gene TRBV7-2; 15 nucleotides line up with TRBD2. CDR3 length: 16 residues. V lost 4 bases, J lost 4 bases, and 3 bases stayed unmatched. The germline V gene has CDR1 SGHTA and CDR2 FQGNSA. The CDR3 DNA is TGTGCCAGCAGCTCAGGACTAGCGGGAGGGGCAGATACGCAGTATTTT. It yields the protein CASSSGLAGGADTQYF.

This clone was observed a handful of times. The CDR3 loop is CASSFLLAGSEVEQFF. The CDR3 nucleotides read TGTGCCAGCAGTTTCCTCCTAGCGGGAAGTGAAGTTGAGCAGTTCTTC. V gene TRBV28 combines with J gene TRBJ2-1, with 9 nucleotides matching TRBD2. The CDR3 totals 16 residues. CDR1 is MDHEN and CDR2 is SYDVKM in the germline V gene. V shed 3 bases, J shed 9 bases, and the junction held 12 bases outside the gene matches.

This clone turned up a few times. The chain employs TRBV29-1 and TRBJ1-2, with no clear D. The CDR3 covers 12 residues. V was trimmed by 6 bases and J by 4 bases, leaving 12 bases between them. From germline, CDR1 is SQVTM and CDR2 ANQGSEA. DNA for the CDR3: TGCAGCGTCGTCAGCACCCTCTATGGCTACACCTTC. It specifies CSVVSTLYGYTF.

The rearrangement uses TRBV29-1 and TRBJ2-7; D is unresolved. CDR3 length equals 12 residues. Trimming took off 7 bases at V and 6 bases at J, with 16 bases between the two ends. Germline V gene lookup returns CDR1 SQVTM and CDR2 ANQGSEA. The CDR3 reads CSAGSGSREQYF. The CDR3, as DNA: TGCAGCGCCGGGTCAGGTAGTCGCGAGCAGTACTTC.

This clone was detected a few times. The gene calls are TRBV30 and TRBJ1-1; perhaps TRBD1 as D (5 bases). V was shortened by 5 bases and J by 3 bases, with 10 bases between the two germline ends. The CDR3 is 12 amino acids. From germline, CDR1 is GTSNPN and CDR2 SVGIG (reference sequence). CDR3 sequence reads: CAWAGTDTEAFF. CDR3 nucleotides: TGTGCCTGGGCTGGGACCGACACTGAAGCTTTCTTT.

The chain couples TRBV30 to TRBJ1-2, with D unresolved. Germline V lookup: CDR1 GTSNPN, CDR2 SVGIG (reference sequence). The CDR3 extends over 14 amino acids. V lost 1 base and J lost 8, with 17 bases in between. CDR3 nucleotides: TGTGCCTGGAGTGCAGGTTTGATCGAGACAGGCTACACCTTC. This encodes CAWSAGLIETGYTF.

This clone was seen a few times. The genes are TRBV18 and TRBJ2-1; tentatively, D is TRBD1 or TRBD2 (5 bases each). Germline CDR1 and CDR2: KGHSH and LQKENI. V was clipped by 5 bases and J by 3 bases, with 11 bases between them. The CDR3 sequence is 14 residues long. Here the CDR3 DNA reads TGTGCCAGCTCAAAAGGGGAGTACTACAATGAGCAGTTCTTC. Translation gives CASSKGEYYNEQFF.

This clone occurred a few times. This chain connects TRBV29-1 to TRBJ2-7; 11 bases are shared with TRBD2. CDR1 is SQVTM, CDR2 ANQGSEA, per germline. The CDR3 is made up of 14 amino acids. V lost 6 bases to trimming and J lost 3 bases; unmatched junction nucleotides: 7. The CDR3 nucleotides read TGCAGCGTGGGACTAGCGGAACCCGTCTACGAGCAGTACTTC. Translated: CSVGLAEPVYEQYF.

The chain recombines TRBV6-6 with TRBJ2-1; 7 bases align to TRBD2. Germline CDR1 and CDR2: MNHNY and SVGAGI (reference sequence). This CDR3 spans 12 amino acids. Germline trimming cut 10 bases from V and 8 bases from J; bases unmatched to any gene: 8. The CDR3 loop reads CATGGDGDEQFF. In nucleotides, the CDR3 is TGTGCCACGGGAGGCGATGGGGATGAGCAGTTCTTC.

In this sample, this clone turned up a few times. This sequence joins TRBV6-6 and TRBJ2-5; 10 positions match TRBD2. The junction had 7 bases not matched to a gene; V was cut back by 7 bases and J by 5 bases. The CDR3 spans 14 residues. Germline V gene sequence: CDR1 MNHNY, CDR2 SVGAGI (reference sequence). This chain's CDR3 is CASTSPTSGETQYF. The CDR3 region has the DNA TGTGCCAGCACTTCCCCGACTAGCGGGGAGACCCAGTACTTC.

Written as DNA, the CDR3 is TGTGCCAGCAGCCAAGCGGAGAGCTCCTACGAGCAGTACTTC. Protein: CASSQAESSYEQYF. The chain couples TRBV4-2 to TRBJ2-7, with D unclear. The CDR3 contains 14 residues. The V and J ends lost 1 base and 0 bases respectively, with 7 bases between them. From germline, CDR1 is LGHNA and CDR2 YNFKEQ.

This clone was detected only a few times. This chain uses TRBV9 with TRBJ2-3; D might be TRBD1 (5 bases). Trimming cost V 0 bases and J 2 bases, with 10 bases left between them. CDR1 is SGDLS and CDR2 is YYNGEE in the germline V gene. CDR3 size: 15 residues. For the CDR3, the DNA is TGTGCCAGCAGCGTAGAGCAGGGATACACAGATACGCAGTATTTT. The encoded protein is CASSVEQGYTDTQYF.

In this sample, this clone turned up a few times. V and J are TRBV5-6 and TRBJ1-2; D possibly corresponds to TRBD1 (5 bases). V lost 2 bases and J lost 6, with 11 bases in between. Germline-derived CDR1 and CDR2 are SGHDT and YYEEEE. The CDR3 is 13 residues long. The DNA for the CDR3 is TGTGCCAGCAGCTTTGTCCAGGGAGATGGCTACACCTTC. As protein: CASSFVQGDGYTF.

There are a few counts of this clone. The chain is built from TRBV6-5 and TRBJ1-3; unclear D gene. The CDR3 runs 16 residues. Germline V gene lookup returns CDR1 MNHEY and CDR2 SVGAGI. V was trimmed by 2 bases and J by 0 bases, leaving 11 bases between them. The DNA for the CDR3 is TGTGCCAGCAGTTACCTGGACGGAAACTCTGGAAACACCATATATTTT. Its translation: CASSYLDGNSGNTIYF.